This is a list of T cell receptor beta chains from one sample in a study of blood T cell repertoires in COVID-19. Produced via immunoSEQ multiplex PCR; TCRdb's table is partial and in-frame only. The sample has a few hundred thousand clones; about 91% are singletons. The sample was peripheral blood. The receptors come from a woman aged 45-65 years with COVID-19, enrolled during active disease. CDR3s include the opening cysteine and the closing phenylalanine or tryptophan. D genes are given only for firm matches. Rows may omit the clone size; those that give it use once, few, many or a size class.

CDR3: CASSLNRRRETQYF
DNA: TGTGCCAGCAGCTTAAATAGGAGGAGGGAGACCCAGTACTTC
V: TRBV7-3
size: .
J: TRBJ2-5
D: .

CDR3: CAISEGLAGPRTSTDTQYF
DNA: TGTGCCATCAGTGAGGGCCTAGCGGGGCCACGTACGAGCACAGATACGCAGTATTTT
V: TRBV10-3
size: .
J: TRBJ2-3
D: TRBD2

CDR3: CASSPRGPSSYNEQFF
DNA: TGTGCCAGTAGCCCCAGGGGGCCTAGCTCCTACAATGAGCAGTTCTTC
V: TRBV19
size: .
J: TRBJ2-1
D: TRBD1

CDR3: CASQLTGQPQHF
DNA: TGTGCCAGTCAACTAACAGGGCAGCCCCAGCATTTT
V: TRBV2
size: .
J: TRBJ1-5
D: .

CDR3: CASSYTGRDEKLFF
DNA: TGTGCCAGCAGTTACACCGGGAGGGATGAAAAACTGTTTTTT
V: TRBV5-4
size: .
J: TRBJ1-4
D: .

CDR3: CAWSVVAGGGKLFF
DNA: TGTGCCTGGAGTGTAGTGGCAGGGGGCGGAAAACTGTTTTTT
V: TRBV30
size: .
J: TRBJ1-4
D: TRBD1

CDR3: CASSPRVKNTEAFF
DNA: TGTGCCAGCAGCCCCCGTGTAAAAAACACTGAAGCTTTCTTT
V: TRBV11-2
size: .
J: TRBJ1-1
D: .

CDR3: CASSLALNQPQHF
DNA: TGTGCCAGCAGCTTAGCCCTGAATCAGCCCCAGCATTTT
V: TRBV7-9
size: .
J: TRBJ1-5
D: .

CDR3: CASILQGDGQPQHF
DNA: TGTGCCAGCATCCTACAGGGAGACGGTCAGCCCCAGCATTTT
V: TRBV28
size: .
J: TRBJ1-5
D: .

CDR3: CASSKQVRDTQYF
DNA: TGTGCCAGTAGTAAACAGGTTAGAGATACGCAGTATTTT
V: TRBV19
size: .
J: TRBJ2-3
D: .

CDR3: CASSQEDLNTEAFF
DNA: TGCGCCAGCAGCCAGGAAGATCTTAACACTGAAGCTTTCTTT
V: TRBV5-1
size: .
J: TRBJ1-1
D: .

CDR3: CASSPSKGAKLNEQFF
DNA: TGTGCCAGTAGTCCTTCTAAAGGGGCGAAATTGAATGAGCAGTTCTTC
V: TRBV19
size: once
J: TRBJ2-1
D: .

CDR3: CASSFAFGEVYGYTF
DNA: TGTGCCAGCAGTTTCGCCTTCGGAGAGGTCTATGGCTACACCTTC
V: TRBV27
size: .
J: TRBJ1-2
D: .

CDR3: CASSPGIDNQPQHF
DNA: TGTGCCAGCAGTCCAGGGATTGACAATCAGCCCCAGCATTTT
V: TRBV6-5
size: .
J: TRBJ1-5
D: .

CDR3: CASSEGQVYLGNEKLFF
DNA: TGTGCCAGCAGTGAAGGACAGGTTTATCTGGGTAATGAAAAACTGTTTTTT
V: TRBV2
size: .
J: TRBJ1-4
D: .

CDR3: CASSRRTGTSNQPQHF
DNA: TGCGCCAGCAGCCGCCGGACAGGGACGAGCAATCAGCCCCAGCATTTT
V: TRBV4-1
size: .
J: TRBJ1-5
D: TRBD1

CDR3: CASSIKRINEKLFF
DNA: TGTGCCAGTAGTATCAAGCGGATAAATGAAAAACTGTTTTTT
V: TRBV19
size: .
J: TRBJ1-4
D: .

CDR3: CASSARQGNYEQYF
DNA: TGCGCCAGCAGCGCCCGACAGGGAAACTACGAGCAGTACTTC
V: TRBV5-1
size: .
J: TRBJ2-7
D: TRBD1

CDR3: CASSYTGPQETQYF
DNA: TGTGCCAGCAGTTACACAGGGCCCCAAGAGACCCAGTACTTC
V: TRBV6-6
size: .
J: TRBJ2-5
D: .

CDR3: CASSQEDEQPQHF
DNA: TGCGCCAGCAGCCAAGAAGATGAGCAGCCCCAGCATTTT
V: TRBV4-1
size: .
J: TRBJ1-5
D: .

CDR3: CASSSNTYTGELFF
DNA: TGCGCCAGCAGCTCGAACACATACACCGGGGAGCTGTTTTTT
V: TRBV5-1
size: .
J: TRBJ2-2
D: .

CDR3: CASSQPTVSGANVLTF
DNA: TGTGCCAGCTCACAGCCCACAGTCTCTGGGGCCAACGTCCTGACTTTC
V: TRBV18
size: .
J: TRBJ2-6
D: .

CDR3: CSASKEDQPQHF
DNA: TGCAGTGCTAGTAAGGAGGATCAGCCCCAGCATTTT
V: TRBV20-1
size: few
J: TRBJ1-5
D: .

CDR3: CASSQQAGGMNTEAFF
DNA: TGTGCCAGCAGCCAACAGGCGGGGGGAATGAACACTGAAGCTTTCTTT
V: TRBV3-1/TRBV3-2
size: .
J: TRBJ1-1
D: .

CDR3: CASSPFGGGSSYEQYF
DNA: TGTGCCAGCAGCCCCTTTGGGGGCGGCAGCTCCTACGAGCAGTACTTC
V: TRBV7-2
size: .
J: TRBJ2-7
D: .

CDR3: CASSRPGTGNHEQYF
DNA: TGTGCCAGCAGCCGCCCCGGGACAGGGAACCACGAGCAGTACTTC
V: TRBV3-1/TRBV3-2
size: .
J: TRBJ2-7
D: TRBD1

CDR3: CASSFGSTGVASGANVLTF
DNA: TGTGCCAGCAGCTTTGGATCGACAGGGGTGGCCTCTGGGGCCAACGTCCTGACTTTC
V: TRBV7-8
size: .
J: TRBJ2-6
D: TRBD1

CDR3: CASSSGIAGTGELFF
DNA: TGCGCCAGCAGCTCAGGGATAGCGGGAACCGGGGAGCTGTTTTTT
V: TRBV5-1
size: .
J: TRBJ2-2
D: TRBD2

CDR3: CASSPTPRGNEQFF
DNA: TGTGCCAGCAGCCCTACCCCTAGGGGCAATGAGCAGTTCTTC
V: TRBV11-3
size: .
J: TRBJ2-1
D: .

CDR3: CAWSVGPAGNQPQHF
DNA: TGTGCCTGGAGTGTTGGGCCCGCGGGTAATCAGCCCCAGCATTTT
V: TRBV30
size: .
J: TRBJ1-5
D: .

CDR3: CASSPSGLAGSYNEQFF
DNA: TGTGCCAGCTCACCCTCGGGACTAGCGGGCTCCTACAATGAGCAGTTCTTC
V: TRBV18
size: .
J: TRBJ2-1
D: TRBD2

CDR3: CSAKQGYGYTF
DNA: TGCAGCGCAAAACAGGGGTATGGCTACACCTTC
V: TRBV29-1
size: .
J: TRBJ1-2
D: TRBD1

CDR3: CASSLQVGTEAFF
DNA: TGTGCCAGCAGCTTACAGGTCGGCACTGAAGCTTTCTTT
V: TRBV7-9
size: few
J: TRBJ1-1
D: .

CDR3: CSVPTPTGNQETQYF
DNA: TGCAGCGTACCAACTCCAACCGGGAACCAAGAGACCCAGTACTTC
V: TRBV29-1
size: .
J: TRBJ2-5
D: .

CDR3: CAWSRRAYGYTF
DNA: TGTGCCTGGAGTCGGAGGGCTTATGGCTACACCTTC
V: TRBV30
size: .
J: TRBJ1-2
D: .

CDR3: CASSKAGSHSGANVLTF
DNA: TGTGCCAGCAGTAAAGCGGGGTCACACTCTGGGGCCAACGTCCTGACTTTC
V: TRBV28
size: once
J: TRBJ2-6
D: TRBD2

CDR3: CASSPRQGFTSTEAFF
DNA: TGTGCCAGCAGCCCCAGACAGGGTTTTACGAGCACTGAAGCTTTCTTT
V: TRBV7-9
size: .
J: TRBJ1-1
D: TRBD1

CDR3: CASSRGQTTEAFF
DNA: TGTGCCAGCAGCCGCGGACAGACCACTGAAGCTTTCTTT
V: TRBV7-8
size: .
J: TRBJ1-1
D: .

CDR3: CAISVPVGDSPVGGYTF
DNA: TGTGCCATCAGTGTCCCAGTAGGGGACAGTCCGGTCGGTGGCTACACCTTC
V: TRBV10-3
size: .
J: TRBJ1-2
D: TRBD1

CDR3: CASSDTGTANTEAFF
DNA: TGTGCCAGCAGTGATACCGGGACAGCGAACACTGAAGCTTTCTTT
V: TRBV6-2/TRBV6-3
size: .
J: TRBJ1-1
D: TRBD1

CDR3: CASSGQAGTDNQPQHF
DNA: TGTGCCAGTAGTGGACAAGCCGGGACAGACAATCAGCCCCAGCATTTT
V: TRBV19
size: .
J: TRBJ1-5
D: TRBD1

CDR3: CASSQGIRLMNTEAFF
DNA: TGTGCCAGCAGCCAAGGAATCAGACTCATGAACACTGAAGCTTTCTTT
V: TRBV3-1/TRBV3-2
size: .
J: TRBJ1-1
D: .

CDR3: CASSYVDNDSPLHF
DNA: TGTGCCAGCAGTTACGTGGACAACGATTCACCCCTCCACTTT
V: TRBV6-5
size: .
J: TRBJ1-6
D: .

CDR3: CAWNRDGSPLHF
DNA: TGTGCCTGGAACAGGGATGGTTCACCCCTCCACTTT
V: TRBV30
size: .
J: TRBJ1-6
D: .

CDR3: CAWNGQGASYEKLFF
DNA: TGTGCCTGGAATGGGCAGGGGGCGTCATATGAAAAACTGTTTTTT
V: TRBV30
size: once
J: TRBJ1-4
D: TRBD1

CDR3: CSVDGEDIQYF
DNA: TGCAGCGTTGACGGGGAGGACATTCAGTACTTC
V: TRBV29-1
size: .
J: TRBJ2-4
D: .

CDR3: CASNRRGGDYGYTF
DNA: TGTGCCAGTAACCGAAGGGGGGGCGACTATGGCTACACCTTC
V: TRBV19
size: .
J: TRBJ1-2
D: .

CDR3: CAWSRGGSNEKLFF
DNA: TGTGCCTGGAGTCGAGGGGGATCTAATGAAAAACTGTTTTTT
V: TRBV30
size: .
J: TRBJ1-4
D: .

CDR3: CAPTRGPRNTIYF
DNA: TGTGCCCCAACCAGGGGGCCTCGGAACACCATATATTTT
V: TRBV19
size: few
J: TRBJ1-3
D: TRBD1

CDR3: CASSLRPTSYREQLFF
DNA: TGCGCCAGCAGCTTGCGACCGACCTCCTACAGGGAACAACTGTTTTTT
V: TRBV5-1
size: .
J: TRBJ1-4
D: .

CDR3: CASSITNSGTDTEAFF
DNA: TGTGCCAGTAGTATCACGAACTCCGGGACAGACACTGAAGCTTTCTTT
V: TRBV19
size: .
J: TRBJ1-1
D: TRBD1